This TCR beta chain emerged from a study of blood T cells in healthy people across ages. Study observations and caveats: With age, beta diversity per million T cells declined roughly linearly, significantly by 30 to 40.

Germline V gene data show CDR1 as SGHTA and CDR2 as FQGNSA. The V end was cut by 1 base, the J end by 5 bases, with 9 bases between. This CDR3 comprises 14 residues. A second PCR, run for about 6 to 11 cycles, used a sample-barcoded 5' primer plus a J-beta primer mix. TCRdb reprocessed the 5' RACE reads via MiXCR and lists one record per CDR3 protein. The sample shows 1.8 million or so distinct CDR3 sequences, about two fifths of them seen only once. A remark on this clonotype: The target antigen is unknown.

The clonotype was recovered from a human donor in good health. This rearrangement joins TRBV7-2 to TRBJ2-1, with D hard to call. Sequencing was done on a sample of blood. The CDR3 spells CASSLGFVNNEQFF. In DNA form, the CDR3 reads TGTGCCAGCAGCTTAGGTTTCGTCAACAATGAGCAGTTCTTC. The full variable domain, with the rest looked up from reference TRBV7-2 and TRBJ2-1, is GAGVSQSPSNKVTEKGKDVELRCDPISGHTALYWYRQSLGQGLEFLIYFQGNSAPDKSGLPSDRFSAERTGGSVSTLTIQRTQQEDSAVYLCASSLGFVNNEQFFGPGTRLTVL.